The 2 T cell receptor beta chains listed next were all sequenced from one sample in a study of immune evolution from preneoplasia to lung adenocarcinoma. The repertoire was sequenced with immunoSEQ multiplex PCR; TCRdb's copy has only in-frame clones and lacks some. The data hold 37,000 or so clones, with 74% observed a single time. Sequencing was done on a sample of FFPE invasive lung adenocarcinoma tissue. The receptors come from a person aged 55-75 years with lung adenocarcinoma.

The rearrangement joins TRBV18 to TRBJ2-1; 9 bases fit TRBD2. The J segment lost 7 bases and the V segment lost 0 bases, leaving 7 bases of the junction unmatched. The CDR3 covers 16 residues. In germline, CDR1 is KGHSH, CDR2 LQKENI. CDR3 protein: CASSPPNSGSRNEQFF. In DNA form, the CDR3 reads TGTGCCAGCTCACCACCGAATAGCGGGAGTAGAAATGAGCAGTTCTTC.

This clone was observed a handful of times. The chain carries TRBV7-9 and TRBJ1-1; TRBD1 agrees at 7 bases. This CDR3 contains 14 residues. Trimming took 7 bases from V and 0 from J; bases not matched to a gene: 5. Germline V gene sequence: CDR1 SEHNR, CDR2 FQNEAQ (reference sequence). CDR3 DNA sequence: TGTGCCAGCACCCGGACAGGACTGAACACTGAAGCTTTCTTT. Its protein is CASTRTGLNTEAFF.